This section outlines one T cell receptor (beta chain) sequence together with its context. Its target is not known. The sample belongs to a study of cytomegalovirus exposure and HLA in healthy donors. Study at large: A later analysis reported the 120 or so validation repertoires used the same platform as the 550 to 700 first-cohort repertoires. Findings and caveats of the study: Cytomegalovirus association was assigned to around 150 TCR beta chains. Despite most TCR sequences being rare, some public TCRs occurred in many donors. CMV antigen specificity of a few CMV-associated chains was confirmed in vitro.

The V and J ends lost 3 bases and 6 bases respectively, with 13 bases between them. Per germline, CDR1 SGHVS and CDR2 FNYEAQ. The CDR3 has 14 amino acids. The assay was immunoSEQ multiplex PCR, and TCRdb's table has in-frame clones only and misses some. The profile shows 100,000 to 120,000 clones, around 85% of them singletons. J is TRBJ2-3 and V is TRBV7-6; D possibly corresponds to TRBD1 (6 bases). This clonotype originated in a woman between 18 and 29 years old in good health and CMV-seronegative. The sample consisted of PBMCs. The chain's CDR3 is CASSFIQGRDTQYF. The CDR3 region has the DNA TGTGCCAGCAGCTTTATACAGGGCAGGGATACGCAGTATTTT.